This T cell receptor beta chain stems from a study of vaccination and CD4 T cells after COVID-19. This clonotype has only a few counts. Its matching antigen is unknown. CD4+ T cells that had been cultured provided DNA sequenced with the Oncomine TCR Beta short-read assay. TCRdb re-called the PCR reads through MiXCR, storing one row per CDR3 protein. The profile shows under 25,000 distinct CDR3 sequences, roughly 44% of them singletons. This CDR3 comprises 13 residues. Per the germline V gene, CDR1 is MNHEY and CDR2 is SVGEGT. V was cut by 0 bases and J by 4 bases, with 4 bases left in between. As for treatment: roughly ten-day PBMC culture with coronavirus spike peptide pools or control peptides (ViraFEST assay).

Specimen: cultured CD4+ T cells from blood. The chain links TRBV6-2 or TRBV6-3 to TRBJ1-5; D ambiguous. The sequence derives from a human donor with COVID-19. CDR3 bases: TGTGCCAGCAGTTACTCGGAGAATCAGCCCCAGCATTTT. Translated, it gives CASSYSENQPQHF.